What follows is one T cell receptor (beta chain) and its context. Germline loops: CDR1 LNHDA, CDR2 SQIVND (reference sequence). The CDR3 is 16 residues long. V was clipped by 0 bases and J by 5 bases; unmatched bases: 4. The sample comes from a study of shared T cell receptors in the human thymus. Profiling relied on immunoSEQ multiplex PCR, and the TCRdb table lists in-frame clones only, not all of them. The sample shows about 380,000 clones, 95% of them seen only once. The sample comprised thymocytes. The sequence was collected from a human donor. The rearrangement joins TRBV19 to TRBJ2-5, with 12 bases lining up with TRBD2. The CDR3 DNA is TGTGCCAGTAGTATAGACATACTAGCGGGAGGTGAGACCCAGTACTTC. It encodes CASSIDILAGGETQYF. Together with reference TRBV19 and TRBJ2-5, the CDR3 gives the full variable domain: DGGITQSPKYLFRKEGQNVTLSCEQNLNHDAMYWYRQDPGQGLRLIYYSQIVNDFQKGDIAEGYSVSREKKESFPLTVTSAQKNPTAFYLCASSIDILAGGETQYFGPGTRLLVL.